The 27 T cell receptor beta chains reported below all come from one sample, sequenced in a study of shared clonotypes between healthy human individuals. Assay used: immunoSEQ multiplex PCR; TCRdb lists only in-frame clones, some missing. The sample lists 1 million to 1.3 million clones, approximately 80% occurring once. The material sequenced was memory CD4+ T cells from PBMCs. Regarding subset: CD45RA-negative fraction. These receptors came from a man aged 18-30 years in good health. Some clones in this sample may be carry-over from other donors' samples.

The rearrangement uses TRBV5-1 and TRBJ1-1, with D possibly being TRBD1 (5 bases). V was shortened by 5 bases and J by 0 bases, with 11 bases between the two germline ends. CDR3 length: 14 amino acids. CDR1 SGHRS and CDR2 YFSETQ come from the germline V gene. CDR3 loop: CASRGRGMNTEAFF. The CDR3 DNA reads as TGCGCCAGCAGGGGACGGGGGATGAACACTGAAGCTTTCTTT.

V usage is TRBV18 and J usage is TRBJ2-1, with 12 nucleotides matching TRBD2. The CDR3 totals 18 residues. Germline CDR1 KGHSH, CDR2 LQKENI. After removal of 0 bases from V and 0 bases from J, the junction contained 3 bases not matched to a gene. In DNA form, the CDR3 reads TGTGCCAGCTCACCACCGCCTAGCGGGAGGGTCTCCTACAATGAGCAGTTCTTC. This gives the protein CASSPPPSGRVSYNEQFF.

The rearrangement links TRBV9 to TRBJ1-2, with 11 bases fitting TRBD1. Looked up from germline, CDR1 is SGDLS and CDR2 is YYNGEE. V was pared by 5 bases and J by 3 bases, with 6 bases of the junction left unmatched. This CDR3 has 15 amino acids. The DNA of the CDR3 is TGTGCCAGCAGTGTGAGGGGACAGGGGGACTATGGCTACACCTTC. Residues: CASSVRGQGDYGYTF.

This clone was seen once. V gene TRBV9 combines with J gene TRBJ1-5, with D unclear. Germline CDR1 SGDLS, CDR2 YYNGEE. The CDR3 loop spans 14 amino acids. With 0 bases removed from V and 1 base from J, the gap between germline ends came to 5 bases. CDR3 sequence: CASSVAQSNQPQHF. Here the CDR3 DNA reads TGTGCCAGCAGCGTAGCCCAAAGCAATCAGCCCCAGCATTTT.

Only a few counts were recorded for this clone. This rearrangement joins TRBV6-6 to TRBJ1-5, with 7 bases aligning to TRBD1. The germline V gene has CDR1 MNHNY and CDR2 SVGAGI (reference sequence). The CDR3 has 13 residues. The J segment lost 7 bases and the V segment lost 7 bases, leaving 7 bases of the junction unmatched. The DNA of the CDR3 is TGTGCCAGCACATACAGGGGACAACAGCCCCAGCATTTT. It codes for CASTYRGQQPQHF.

The rearrangement joins TRBV6-6 to TRBJ2-7, with no clear D. The CDR3 length is 13 residues. CDR1 and CDR2 (germline): MNHNY, SVGAGI (reference sequence). Trimming pared 5 bases from V and 6 bases from J, leaving 14 bases between. In DNA form, the CDR3 reads TGTGCCAGCAGTACCTCCAATTTGGGCGAGCAGTACTTC. It specifies CASSTSNLGEQYF.

V and J are TRBV7-2 and TRBJ2-2; D might be TRBD1 or TRBD2, each matching 6 bases. The CDR3 spans 15 residues. Germline V gene sequence: CDR1 SGHTA, CDR2 FQGNSA. V lost 5 bases, J lost 4 bases, and 14 bases lay in between. For the CDR3, the DNA is TGTGCCAGCAGCCCCATCCGGGGGCTCACCGGGGAGCTGTTTTTT. Encoded protein: CASSPIRGLTGELFF.

V is TRBV28 and J is TRBJ2-7, with no clear D. The germline V and J ends were trimmed by 5 bases and 7 bases, with 12 bases remaining between them. Germline-derived CDR1 and CDR2 are MDHEN and SYDVKM. The CDR3 sequence is 12 residues long. The CDR3 protein is CASSPLAWEQYF. CDR3 DNA: TGTGCCAGCAGTCCCCTGGCGTGGGAGCAGTACTTC. The full variable domain, rest sourced from reference TRBV28 and TRBJ2-7, is DVKVTQSSRYLVKRTGEKVFLECVQDMDHENMFWYRQDPGLGLRLIYFSYDVKMKEKGDIPEGYSVSREKKERFSLILESASTNQTSMYLCASSPLAWEQYFGPGTRLTVT.

The chain recombines TRBV6-1 with TRBJ1-2, with TRBD1 as a possible D gene (6 bases). Trimming shortened V by 8 bases and J by 0 bases, and 13 bases separated the two germline ends. The germline gives CDR1 MNHNS, CDR2 SASEGT. The CDR3 totals 14 residues. The CDR3 coding sequence is TGTGCCAGCGGTCCGGGACAAGCTAACTATGGCTACACCTTC. Translated, it gives CASGPGQANYGYTF.

The chain joins TRBV11-2 to TRBJ2-3, with a weak D call TRBD1 (6 bases). V was trimmed by 3 bases and J by 2 bases, leaving 12 bases between them. CDR3 length: 15 residues. Germline CDR1 and CDR2: SGHAT and FQNNGV. CDR3 in DNA: TGTGCCAGCAGCTTGACAGGACTCCACACAGATACGCAGTATTTT. This gives the protein CASSLTGLHTDTQYF.

CDR3 sequence: CASSQDPSGREGTDTQYF. CDR3 DNA: TGTGCCAGCAGCCAAGATCCCTCGGGGCGGGAGGGCACAGATACGCAGTATTTT. The rearrangement joins TRBV4-2 to TRBJ2-3, with 8 bases aligning to TRBD2. This CDR3 is built from 18 residues. The junction had 9 bases not matched to a gene; V was cut back by 0 bases and J by 1 base. Germline V lookup: CDR1 LGHNA, CDR2 YNFKEQ.

The count of this clone is one. V gene TRBV5-6 combines with J gene TRBJ1-5; D might be TRBD1 (6 bases). Germline V gene lookup returns CDR1 SGHDT and CDR2 YYEEEE. This CDR3 has 17 residues. V lost 0 bases and J lost 5, with 18 bases in between. DNA of the CDR3: TGTGCCAGCAGCTTGGCCAGGGGACCCCTCCTTGATCAGCCCCAGCATTTT. Amino acids: CASSLARGPLLDQPQHF.

This chain links TRBV6-6 with TRBJ2-7; D is ambiguous. Trimming shortened V by 0 bases and J by 7 bases, and 4 bases separated the two germline ends. Germline CDR1 is MNHNY and CDR2 is SVGAGI (reference sequence). This CDR3 is built from 11 residues. The CDR3 nucleotides are TGTGCCAGCAGTTACTCGAATGAGCAGTACTTC. Amino acid sequence: CASSYSNEQYF.

This chain links TRBV28 with TRBJ2-7, with TRBD2 matching over 8 bases. After removal of 2 bases from V and 6 bases from J, the junction contained 12 bases not matched to a gene. The CDR3 totals 16 residues. CDR1 MDHEN and CDR2 SYDVKM come from the germline V gene. CDR3 protein: CASSLRGREGWVEQYF. The CDR3 coding sequence is TGTGCCAGCAGTTTAAGGGGCCGGGAGGGATGGGTCGAGCAGTACTTC. The full variable domain, with the rest looked up from reference TRBV28 and TRBJ2-7, is DVKVTQSSRYLVKRTGEKVFLECVQDMDHENMFWYRQDPGLGLRLIYFSYDVKMKEKGDIPEGYSVSREKKERFSLILESASTNQTSMYLCASSLRGREGWVEQYFGPGTRLTVT.

V gene TRBV7-3 combines with J gene TRBJ2-1; TRBD2 matches at 10 bases. From germline, CDR1 is SGHTA and CDR2 FQGTGA. V gave up 0 bases and J gave up 6 bases; unmatched junction bases: 8. This CDR3 comprises 17 residues. In DNA, the CDR3 is TGTGCCAGCAGCTTAACGTTTGTAGCGGGAGGCCTCAATGAGCAGTTCTTC. Translated: CASSLTFVAGGLNEQFF. The full variable domain, its missing parts supplied by reference TRBV7-3 and TRBJ2-1, is GAGVSQTPSNKVTEKGKYVELRCDPISGHTALYWYRQSLGQGPEFLIYFQGTGAADDSGLPNDRFFAVRPEGSVSTLKIQRTERGDSAVYLCASSLTFVAGGLNEQFFGPGTRLTVL.

This chain links TRBV28 with TRBJ2-7; 8 nucleotides match TRBD1. The ends lost 11 bases at V and 4 bases at J; junction bases unmatched: 7. The length of the CDR3 is 12 residues. CDR1 is MDHEN and CDR2 is SYDVKM in the germline V gene. In nucleotides, the CDR3 is TGTGCCTCCGGGACAGGAGTTTACGAGCAGTACTTC. Its translation: CASGTGVYEQYF.

The chain combines TRBV6-6 with TRBJ1-4; 8 positions match TRBD1. V dropped 5 bases and J dropped 16; count of bases not matched to a gene: 15. This CDR3 has 14 residues. The V gene's germline CDR1 is MNHNY and CDR2 SVGAGI (reference sequence). The CDR3 region has the DNA TGTGCCAGCAGTACAAGCAGTTTAGGACAGGGAAAGTTTTTT. Translating gives CASSTSSLGQGKFF.

The gene calls are TRBV5-1 and TRBJ1-1; D is unclear. The V and J ends lost 0 bases and 5 bases respectively, with 14 bases between them. This CDR3 contains 15 residues. Germline assignment: CDR1 SGHRS and CDR2 YFSETQ. CDR3 sequence reads: CASSLGGNGYTEAFF. In DNA, the CDR3 is TGCGCCAGCAGCTTGGGTGGGAATGGGTATACTGAAGCTTTCTTT.

As to this clone: This probably arose from a read error, given a far larger clone one base away. The J gene is TRBJ1-2, the V gene TRBV9; no firm D call. The germline V and J ends were trimmed by 4 bases and 2 bases, with 6 bases remaining between them. The CDR3 contains 12 residues. The germline CDR1 and CDR2 sequences are SGDLS and YYNGEE. The CDR3 spells CASSPGNYGYTF. As DNA, the CDR3 is TGTGCCAGCAGCCCCGGGAACTATGGCTACACCTTC.

The rearrangement uses TRBV4-1 and TRBJ1-4; D not certain. In germline, CDR1 is MGHRA, CDR2 YSYEKL. Trimming left V 0 bases short and J 3 bases short, with 17 bases between. This CDR3 contains 18 residues. CDR3 in amino acids: CASSQDRGGYRANEKLFF. CDR3 in DNA: TGCGCCAGCAGCCAAGATCGGGGAGGGTATCGGGCTAATGAAAAACTGTTTTTT.

This clone was seen once. The chain links TRBV29-1 to TRBJ1-2, with TRBD1 matching 11 bases. The CDR3 is made up of 13 amino acids. V dropped 7 bases and J dropped 4; count of bases not matched to a gene: 5. The V gene's germline CDR1 is SQVTM and CDR2 ANQGSEA. The CDR3 coding sequence is TGCAGCGCCAGGACAGGGGGCGGCTATGGCTACACCTTC. Translation: CSARTGGGYGYTF.

This chain links TRBV10-3 with TRBJ1-2; the D gene is possibly TRBD1 (5 bases). The CDR3 covers 14 residues. V lost 9 bases to trimming and J lost 6 bases, with 20 bases between them. Germline V gives CDR1 ENHRY, CDR2 SYGVKD. CDR3 sequence reads: CAISLGGIGNGYTF. The CDR3 DNA follows: TGTGCCATATCACTTGGGGGAATTGGAAATGGCTACACCTTC.

The chain is built from TRBV9 and TRBJ1-5; 9 bases align to TRBD1. This CDR3 region has 14 residues. Losses at the gene ends were 3 bases for V and 6 bases for J; bases not matched to a gene: 4. Germline V gene sequence: CDR1 SGDLS, CDR2 YYNGEE. The CDR3 DNA reads as TGTGCCAGCAGCGGGACAGGGGCAGGTCAGCCCCAGCATTTT. Translated, it gives CASSGTGAGQPQHF.

The chain uses TRBV7-7 and TRBJ2-2; D perhaps matches TRBD2 (6 bases). The CDR3 runs to 13 residues. Per the germline V gene, CDR1 is SSHAT and CDR2 is FNYEAQ (reference sequence). Trimming cost V 5 bases and J 9 bases, with 13 bases left between them. The CDR3 loop reads CASSGTSSRELFF. CDR3 sequence (DNA): TGTGCCAGCAGCGGAACTAGCAGCAGGGAGCTGTTTTTT. Looking up the rest from reference TRBV7-7 and TRBJ2-2 gives the full variable domain: GAGVSQSPRYKVTKRGQDVTLRCDPISSHATLYWYQQALGQGPEFLTYFNYEAQPDKSGLPSDRFSAERPEGSISTLTIQRTEQRDSAMYRCASSGTSSRELFFGEGSRLTVL.

The V gene is TRBV5-6, the J gene TRBJ2-5; D is ambiguous. The CDR3 runs 12 residues. The V end was cut by 3 bases, the J end by 5 bases, with 8 bases between. CDR1 is SGHDT, CDR2 YYEEEE, per germline. Written as DNA, the CDR3 is TGTGCCAGCAGCTGGAAAACGGAGACCCAGTACTTC. Translating gives CASSWKTETQYF.

The rearrangement links TRBV6-1 to TRBJ2-1; D perhaps matches TRBD2 (7 bases). Trimming shortened V by 4 bases and J by 8 bases, and 18 bases separated the two germline ends. Germline assignment: CDR1 MNHNS and CDR2 SASEGT. The CDR3 sequence is 15 residues long. In nucleotides, the CDR3 is TGTGCCAGCAGTGCCGGACTAGGGGGTTACGATGAGCAGTTCTTC. Protein: CASSAGLGGYDEQFF.

This chain links TRBV11-2 with TRBJ2-1; 12 bases match TRBD2. This CDR3 contains 15 residues. Germline V gene sequence: CDR1 SGHAT, CDR2 FQNNGV. The J segment lost 9 bases and the V segment lost 6 bases, leaving 9 bases of the junction unmatched. The CDR3: CASRETSGRSPEQFF. The CDR3 DNA reads as TGTGCCAGCAGAGAGACTAGCGGGAGATCTCCTGAGCAGTTCTTC.